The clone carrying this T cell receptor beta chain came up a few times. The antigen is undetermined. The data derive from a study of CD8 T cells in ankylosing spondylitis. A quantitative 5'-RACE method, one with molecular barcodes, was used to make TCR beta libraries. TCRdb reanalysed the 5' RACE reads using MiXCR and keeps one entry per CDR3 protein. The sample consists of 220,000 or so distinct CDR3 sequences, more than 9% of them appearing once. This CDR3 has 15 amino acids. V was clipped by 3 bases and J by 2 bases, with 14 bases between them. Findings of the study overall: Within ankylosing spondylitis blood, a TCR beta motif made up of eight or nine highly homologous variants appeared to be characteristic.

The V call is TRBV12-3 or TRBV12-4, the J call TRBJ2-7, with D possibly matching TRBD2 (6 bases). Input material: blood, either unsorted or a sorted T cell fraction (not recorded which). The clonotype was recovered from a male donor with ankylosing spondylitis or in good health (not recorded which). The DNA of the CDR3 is TGTGCCAGCAGTTTCGGCGCGGGGAGCGCCTACGAGCAGTACTTC. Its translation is CASSFGAGSAYEQYF.